At least ten counts were recorded for the clone carrying this T cell receptor beta chain. Its matching antigen is unknown. Researchers took RNA transcripts and amplified the TCR beta CDR3 regions from them. First-round RT-PCR of the TCR CDR3 relied on the HTBI primer set. TCRdb re-derived calls from the multiplex PCR reads in MiXCR, one entry per CDR3 protein. The sample contains hundreds of thousands of distinct CDR3 sequences, about 15% of which appear only once. This CDR3 region has 14 residues. V was trimmed by 3 bases and J by 5 bases, leaving 10 bases between them. The germline V gene has CDR1 SGHAT and CDR2 FQNNGV. This sample is part of a study of T cells in Graves' hyperthyroidism and ophthalmopathy. About the study: The initial diagnosis was the point when peripheral blood was collected, ahead of any treatment. Findings of the study overall: Blood shared most expanded thyroid clonotypes above 0.001.

The clonotype comes from a woman in her fifties or sixties with Graves' ophthalmopathy. Sequencing was performed on blood. The genes are TRBV11-2 and TRBJ2-2; D may be TRBD2 (5 bases). The CDR3 sequence: CASSFLRVTGELFF. The CDR3 DNA sequence: TGTGCCAGCAGCTTCTTGAGGGTAACCGGGGAGCTGTTTTTT.